The 6 T cell receptor beta chains reported below all come from one sample, sequenced in a study of blood T cell repertoires in COVID-19. The assay was immunoSEQ multiplex PCR, and TCRdb's table has in-frame clones only and misses some. Of about 180,000 clones listed, about three quarters are singletons. What was sequenced was peripheral blood. Receptors were obtained from a woman of 80 years or more with COVID-19, enrolled during active disease.

V is TRBV6-5 and J is TRBJ2-7, with TRBD2 matching 9 bases. The CDR3 is made up of 16 amino acids. CDR1 and CDR2 from the germline V gene are MNHEY and SVGAGI. Losses at the gene ends were 2 bases for V and 0 bases for J; bases not matched to a gene: 5. The CDR3: CASSYLAGISSYEQYF. CDR3 nucleotide sequence: TGTGCCAGCAGTTACCTAGCGGGGATTAGCTCCTACGAGCAGTACTTC.

The chain links TRBV7-9 to TRBJ2-7; possibly TRBD1 for D (6 bases). Germline V gene lookup returns CDR1 SEHNR and CDR2 FQNEAQ (reference sequence). This CDR3 comprises 16 residues. The V end lost 4 bases, the J end lost 2 bases, and 18 bases lay between the germline ends. The CDR3 here is CASSSGQWGRTYEQYF. CDR3 sequence (DNA): TGTGCCAGCAGCTCAGGACAGTGGGGAAGGACCTACGAGCAGTACTTC.

The genes are TRBV4-2 and TRBJ1-6; a weak D match, TRBD1 (5 bases). The germline V and J ends were trimmed by 0 bases and 8 bases, with 11 bases remaining between them. The germline V gene has CDR1 LGHNA and CDR2 YNFKEQ. The CDR3 length is 15 residues. CDR3: CASSQEPRADSPLHF. The CDR3 region has the DNA TGTGCCAGCAGCCAAGAACCCAGGGCTGATTCACCCCTCCACTTT.

This chain joins TRBV21-1 and TRBJ1-2; TRBD1, the table's D call, was not compared with the DNA. TRBV21-1 is assigned pseudogene status. The CDR3 length is 13 residues. The chain's CDR3 is CASGTDRGRGYTF. The CDR3, as DNA: TGTGCCAGCGGGACGGACAGGGGCAGGGGCTACACCTTC.

The CDR3 is CASSLSQGALAYGYTF. In DNA form, the CDR3 reads TGCGCCAGCAGCCTATCACAGGGGGCCCTAGCCTATGGCTACACCTTC. V usage is TRBV4-1 and J usage is TRBJ1-2, with 9 bases that match TRBD1. The germline CDR1 and CDR2 sequences are MGHRA and YSYEKL. This CDR3 contains 16 residues. V gave up 4 bases and J gave up 4 bases; unmatched junction bases: 10.

The rearrangement joins TRBV6-1 to TRBJ1-1; D perhaps matches TRBD1 (5 bases). The CDR3 consists of 14 residues. Trimming left V 2 bases short and J 3 bases short, with 10 bases between. Germline CDR1 reads MNHNS; CDR2 reads SASEGT. Here the CDR3 reads CASSEQGGYTEAFF. The CDR3 DNA is TGTGCCAGCAGTGAACAGGGAGGCTACACTGAAGCTTTCTTT.